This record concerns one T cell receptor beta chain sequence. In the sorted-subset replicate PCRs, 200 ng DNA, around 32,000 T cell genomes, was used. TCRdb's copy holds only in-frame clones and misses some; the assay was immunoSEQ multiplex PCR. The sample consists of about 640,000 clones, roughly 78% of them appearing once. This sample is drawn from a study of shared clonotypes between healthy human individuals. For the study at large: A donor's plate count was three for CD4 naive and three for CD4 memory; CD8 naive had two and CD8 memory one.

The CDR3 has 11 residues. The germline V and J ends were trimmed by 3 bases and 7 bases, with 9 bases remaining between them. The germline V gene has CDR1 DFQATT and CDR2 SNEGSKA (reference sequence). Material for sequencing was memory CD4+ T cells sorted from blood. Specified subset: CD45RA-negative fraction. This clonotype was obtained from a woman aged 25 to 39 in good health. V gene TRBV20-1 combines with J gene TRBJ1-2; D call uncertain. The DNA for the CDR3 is TGCAGTGCTAGTCCGACCGGTGGCTACACCTTC. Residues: CSASPTGGYTF.